These 20 T cell receptor beta chains were sequenced from one sample in a study of human T cells and chemical hapten exposure. TCRdb recomputed calls from the RACE reads with MiXCR, one row per CDR3 protein. The sample consists of 300,000 to 400,000 distinct CDR3 sequences, around 7% of them appearing once. Time point reported: patch test 1, 2 weeks after DPC sensitization. This sample's treatment: therapeutic diphenylcyclopropenone sensitization with weekly scalp DPC. The sequencing here drew on whole blood, taken in connection with sensitization to the hapten diphenylcyclopropenone (DPC). These receptors all stem from a woman younger than 30 with alopecia areata. Some clones in this sample may be carry-over from other donors' samples.

This clonotype came up a few times. V usage is TRBV20-1 and J usage is TRBJ1-6; D unclear. V was clipped by 3 bases and J by 5 bases, with 11 bases between them. CDR3 length: 14 residues. CDR1 is DFQATT and CDR2 is SNEGSKA in the germline V gene (reference sequence). CDR3 region: CSASSGVNNSPLHF. CDR3 nucleotides: TGCAGTGCTAGTAGCGGGGTAAATAATTCACCCCTCCACTTT.

This clonotype was counted many times. The chain couples TRBV28 to TRBJ1-2; TRBD1 matches at 8 bases. The CDR3 is 14 amino acids. V gave up 6 bases and J gave up 4 bases; unmatched junction bases: 7. Germline CDR1 MDHEN, CDR2 SYDVKM. This CDR3 reads CASRPPTGGYGYTF. The CDR3 DNA is TGTGCCAGCAGGCCCCCTACAGGGGGCTATGGCTACACCTTC.

Ten or more counts support this clonotype. V is TRBV5-6 and J is TRBJ2-7; D is ambiguous. The CDR3 loop spans 11 amino acids. The V gene lost 0 bases and the J gene lost 3 bases, with 1 base spanning the gap. Per the germline V gene, CDR1 is SGHDT and CDR2 is YYEEEE. The CDR3 DNA reads TGTGCCAGCAGCTTGGACTACGAGCAGTACTTC. This gives the protein CASSLDYEQYF. Full variable domain (rest looked up from reference TRBV5-6 and TRBJ2-7): DAGVTQSPTHLIKTRGQQVTLRCSPKSGHDTVSWYQQALGQGPQFIFQYYEEEERQRGNFPDRFSGHQFPNYSSELNVNALLLGDSALYLCASSLDYEQYFGPGTRLTVT.

The genes are TRBV6-2 or TRBV6-3 and TRBJ1-5, with 10 bases that match TRBD1. Per germline, CDR1 MNHEY and CDR2 SVGEGT. V lost 6 bases and J lost 7; bases outside the gene matches: 9. The CDR3 is 15 amino acids. CDR3 in DNA: TGTGCCAGCAGGTCAGCGGACAGGGGGTCACAGCCCCAGCATTTT. This sequence encodes CASRSADRGSQPQHF.

There are a few counts of this clonotype. The V and J genes are TRBV19 and TRBJ2-1; 12 bases map to TRBD2. Per germline, CDR1 LNHDA and CDR2 SQIVND (reference sequence). The CDR3 contains 16 residues. V lost 5 bases, J lost 9 bases, and 11 bases stayed unmatched. The CDR3 loop is CASSGTSGGFLGEQFF. The CDR3 region has the DNA TGTGCCAGTAGTGGTACTAGCGGGGGGTTCCTGGGTGAGCAGTTCTTC.

The chain combines TRBV28 with TRBJ1-3; 9 nucleotides line up with TRBD1. CDR1 is MDHEN and CDR2 is SYDVKM in the germline V gene. This CDR3 region has 17 residues. With 4 bases clipped from V and 6 bases from J, the junction kept 13 bases outside the gene matches. CDR3 sequence reads: CASSSQPGTGRSNTIYF. The CDR3 DNA reads as TGTGCCAGCAGTTCTCAACCCGGGACAGGGAGATCAAACACCATATATTTT.

V is TRBV5-5 and J is TRBJ2-7, with D tentatively TRBD2 (5 bases). V was pared by 0 bases and J by 4 bases, with 11 bases between. The CDR3 sequence is 14 residues long. CDR1 is SGHKS, CDR2 YYEKEE, per germline (reference sequence). In DNA, the CDR3 is TGTGCCAGCAGCTTGGCGTACGGGGTGTACGAGCAGTACTTC. It yields the protein CASSLAYGVYEQYF.

The CDR3 region has the DNA TGTGCCAGCAGACCGCAGGGGCTCACAGATACGCAGTATTTT. It is translated as CASRPQGLTDTQYF. This rearrangement joins TRBV6-5 to TRBJ2-3; D is possibly TRBD1 (6 bases). V lost 6 bases to trimming and J lost 2 bases, with 12 bases between them. Per germline, CDR1 MNHEY and CDR2 SVGAGI. This CDR3 comprises 14 residues.

Of note for this clonotype: It may be a read error: a sequence one base away is much more abundant. The chain employs TRBV6-2 or TRBV6-3 and TRBJ2-3; unclear D gene. The V end lost 7 bases, the J end lost 1 base, and 15 bases lay between the germline ends. Germline V lookup: CDR1 MNHEY, CDR2 SVGEGT. The CDR3 extends over 15 amino acids. CDR3 sequence: CASTPGDSGTDTQYF. The CDR3 bases are TGTGCCAGCACTCCCGGTGACTCTGGCACAGATACGCAGTATTTT.

V is TRBV2 and J is TRBJ1-6; 9 nucleotides agree with TRBD1. The CDR3 spans 17 residues. Germline V gene lookup returns CDR1 SNHLY and CDR2 FYNNEI. The ends lost 8 bases at V and 7 bases at J; junction bases unmatched: 15. This CDR3 reads CASPKPAAGTGNSPLHF. CDR3 sequence (DNA): TGTGCCAGCCCCAAACCCGCTGCCGGGACAGGGAATTCACCCCTCCACTTT.

This clonotype was detected many times. The chain couples TRBV12-3 or TRBV12-4 to TRBJ2-1, with D perhaps matching TRBD2 (7 bases). Trimming left V 5 bases short and J 6 bases short, with 20 bases between. The CDR3 consists of 16 residues. CDR3 DNA sequence: TGTGCCAGCAGTCCCCTTAGTGGCGGGGGCTCCAATGAGCAGTTCTTC. It codes for CASSPLSGGGSNEQFF.

This clonotype was seen many times. The chain employs TRBV4-1 and TRBJ2-6; no clear D gene. The germline V and J ends were trimmed by 4 bases and 0 bases, with 10 bases remaining between them. Looked up from germline, CDR1 is MGHRA and CDR2 is YSYEKL. This CDR3 has 16 amino acids. This chain's CDR3 is CASSPTESSGANVLTF. The DNA for the CDR3 is TGCGCCAGCAGCCCCACCGAGAGCTCTGGGGCCAACGTCCTGACTTTC.

This clonotype was found a few times. J is TRBJ2-1 and V is TRBV7-8; possibly TRBD1 or TRBD2 for D (6 bases each). The germline gives CDR1 SGHVS, CDR2 FQNEAQ. The V end lost 7 bases, the J end lost 3 bases, and 16 bases lay between the germline ends. The CDR3 is 15 residues long. CDR3 region: CASTSLGGRYNEQFF. The CDR3 nucleotides read TGTGCCAGCACCTCCCTCGGGGGCCGCTACAATGAGCAGTTCTTC. Drawing the rest from reference TRBV7-8 and TRBJ2-1, the complete variable domain is GAGVSQSPRYKVAKRGQDVALRCDPISGHVSLFWYQQALGQGPEFLTYFQNEAQLDKSGLPSDRFFAERPEGSVSTLKIQRTQQEDSAVYLCASTSLGGRYNEQFFGPGTRLTVL.

The chain recombines TRBV6-5 with TRBJ2-3, with D possibly being TRBD2 (6 bases). V was pared by 7 bases and J by 0 bases, with 11 bases between. CDR1 is MNHEY, CDR2 SVGAGI, per germline. This CDR3 comprises 14 residues. The CDR3 nucleotides read TGTGCCAGCATGGGACTGACGAGCACAGATACGCAGTATTTT. It yields the protein CASMGLTSTDTQYF.

V gene TRBV7-2 combines with J gene TRBJ1-3; D remains unclear. Germline CDR1 reads SGHTA; CDR2 reads FQGNSA. Trimming shortened V by 3 bases and J by 0 bases, and 9 bases separated the two germline ends. The CDR3 loop spans 15 amino acids. DNA for the CDR3: TGTGCCAGCAGCTTGGGCCCGAGCTCTGGAAACACCATATATTTT. As protein: CASSLGPSSGNTIYF.

Only a few counts were recorded for this clonotype. The chain recombines TRBV12-3 or TRBV12-4 with TRBJ1-2; D gene uncertain. V was trimmed by 2 bases and J by 5 bases, leaving 9 bases between them. The CDR3 runs to 13 residues. CDR3 coding DNA: TGTGCCAGCAGTTTAAGCACCGCGTATGGCTACACCTTC. Its protein is CASSLSTAYGYTF.

This clonotype has more than one count but fewer than ten. The V and J genes are TRBV29-1 and TRBJ2-3, with 13 bases identical to TRBD2. CDR1 SQVTM and CDR2 ANQGSEA come from the germline V gene. V lost 0 bases to trimming and J lost 10 bases; unmatched junction nucleotides: 4. The CDR3 spans 14 residues. The CDR3 DNA is TGCAGCGTTGAAGATTCGACTAGCGGGGGGCCGCAGTATTTT. It translates to CSVEDSTSGGPQYF.

This chain joins TRBV3-1 and TRBJ2-7; possibly TRBD2 for D (5 bases). Germline V gene sequence: CDR1 LGHDT, CDR2 YNNKEL (reference sequence). The CDR3 has 14 residues. V was cut by 5 bases and J by 4 bases, with 15 bases left in between. This chain's CDR3 is CASSESTREYEQYF. Here the CDR3 DNA reads TGTGCCAGCAGCGAATCCACGAGGGAGTACGAGCAGTACTTC.

This clonotype was observed a few times. The chain carries TRBV5-6 and TRBJ2-1; no clear D gene. Germline assignment: CDR1 SGHDT and CDR2 YYEEEE. This CDR3 contains 12 residues. V was trimmed by 4 bases and J by 6 bases, leaving 8 bases between them. CDR3 in amino acids: CASSRRLNEQFF. DNA of the CDR3: TGTGCCAGCAGCCGTCGACTCAATGAGCAGTTCTTC.

This clonotype has more than one count but fewer than ten. The rearrangement uses TRBV6-5 and TRBJ1-5; D gene ambiguous. The CDR3 covers 16 residues. Trimming removed 5 bases from V and 0 bases from J, with 14 bases in between. CDR1 is MNHEY and CDR2 is SVGAGI in the germline V gene. CDR3 region: CASSQTPTASNQPQHF. For the CDR3, the DNA is TGTGCCAGCAGTCAGACCCCCACGGCTAGCAATCAGCCCCAGCATTTT.